Each of the 5 T cell receptor beta chains below was sequenced from the same sample in a study of CD8 T cells in ankylosing spondylitis. From the 5' RACE reads, TCRdb called clonotypes with MiXCR, one entry per CDR3 protein. Of about 360,000 distinct CDR3 sequences in the sample, more than 20% are singletons; the top ten hold about an eighth. The sample was blood, either unsorted or a sorted T cell fraction (not recorded which). Receptor source: a male donor with ankylosing spondylitis or in good health (not recorded which).

This clonotype has a handful of counts. The J gene is TRBJ1-1, the V gene TRBV27; D ambiguous. Trimming removed 5 bases from V and 11 bases from J, with 15 bases in between. CDR3 length: 12 amino acids. The V gene's germline CDR1 is MNHEY and CDR2 SMNVEV (reference sequence). CDR3 region: CASSPGTRSAFF. The CDR3 DNA follows: TGTGCCAGCAGTCCCGGTACCCGATCGGCTTTCTTT.

This clonotype was counted only a few times. This chain uses TRBV7-2 with TRBJ1-5; 9 nucleotides align to TRBD1. The CDR3 spans 14 residues. Germline lookup yields CDR1 SGHTA and CDR2 FQGNSA. Unmatched junction bases numbered 3, after V lost 4 bases and J lost 5 bases. CDR3 loop: CASSSWTGDQPQHF. The DNA of the CDR3 is TGTGCCAGCAGCTCTTGGACAGGGGATCAGCCCCAGCATTTT.

The gene calls are TRBV5-6 and TRBJ2-7; a possible D gene is TRBD2 (6 bases). The CDR3 covers 13 residues. V lost 3 bases, J lost 6 bases, and 13 bases lay in between. Per the germline V gene, CDR1 is SGHDT and CDR2 is YYEEEE. The CDR3 nucleotides are TGTGCCAGCAGCTGGGGTGCGGGGCGCGAGCAGTACTTC. It translates to CASSWGAGREQYF.

V and J are TRBV11-2 and TRBJ2-7; D remains unclear. Germline V gene data show CDR1 as SGHAT and CDR2 as FQNNGV. This CDR3 is 13 amino acids long. Between the trimmed V and J ends, which lost 6 bases and 1 base, there was a span of 10 bases. CDR3 nucleotide sequence: TGTGCCAGCAGTACCGAGGCATCCTACGAGCAGTACTTC. Translation gives CASSTEASYEQYF.

This rearrangement joins TRBV5-1 to TRBJ2-7, with 12 bases identical to TRBD1. The J segment lost 5 bases and the V segment lost 5 bases, leaving 11 bases of the junction unmatched. Germline assignment: CDR1 SGHRS and CDR2 YFSETQ. CDR3 length: 16 amino acids. CDR3 sequence reads: CASRPGSGTGGDEQYF. The CDR3 DNA is TGCGCCAGCAGACCCGGATCCGGGACAGGGGGCGACGAGCAGTACTTC.